A single sample is the source of the 8 T cell receptor beta chains below, sequenced in a study of T cell repertoires in cytomegalovirus infection (dated by TCRdb to the late 2010s). Reads for this sample came from an Illumina HiSeq 1500. The raw public data were reprocessed by TCRdb itself: fastp quality trimming at Q25, MiXCR clonotype calling, in-frame beta chains only. Records with the same CDR3 protein are collapsed into one entry carrying the most frequent genes and DNA. The sample table records some 450,000 distinct CDR3 sequences; 31% of these occur just once. Roughly 13% of the sample is in the top ten clones. Specimen: PBMCs. These receptors all stem from a human donor in good health (CMV status not recorded). Some clones in this sample may be carry-over from other donors' samples.

This chain uses TRBV11-2 with TRBJ2-2; the D is unclear. V was trimmed by 1 base and J by 1 base, leaving 10 bases between them. The CDR3 runs 16 residues. CDR1 is SGHAT, CDR2 FQNNGV, per germline. As DNA, the CDR3 is TGTGCCAGCAGCTTAGGTCTGGGGTTGAACACCGGGGAGCTGTTTTTT. Its protein product is CASSLGLGLNTGELFF. Looking up the rest from reference TRBV11-2 and TRBJ2-2 gives the full variable domain: EAGVAQSPRYKIIEKRQSVAFWCNPISGHATLYWYQQILGQGPKLLIQFQNNGVVDDSQLPKDRFSAERLKGVDSTLKIQPAKLEDSAVYLCASSLGLGLNTGELFFGEGSRLTVL.

V is TRBV10-3 and J is TRBJ1-1, with TRBD1 identical over 9 bases. The CDR3 totals 14 residues. Germline V gene lookup returns CDR1 ENHRY and CDR2 SYGVKD. The junction had 4 bases not matched to a gene; V was cut back by 6 bases and J by 2 bases. The DNA for the CDR3 is TGTGCCATCAGCCGGGACAGGGACAACACTGAAGCTTTCTTT. Translated, it gives CAISRDRDNTEAFF.

This clonotype occurred many times. This rearrangement joins TRBV7-2 to TRBJ2-7; TRBD2 matches 10 bases. Germline CDR1 SGHTA, CDR2 FQGNSA. The CDR3 extends over 15 amino acids. V gave up 6 bases and J gave up 4 bases; unmatched junction bases: 9. CDR3 nucleotide sequence: TGTGCCAGCAGACCCCAAGCGGGGGGGCTGTACGAGCAGTACTTC. This codes for CASRPQAGGLYEQYF.

The gene calls are TRBV7-9 and TRBJ1-1; D perhaps matches TRBD1 (5 bases). This CDR3 comprises 19 residues. Germline V gene sequence: CDR1 SEHNR, CDR2 FQNEAQ (reference sequence). The V end lost 4 bases, the J end lost 2 bases, and 26 bases lay between the germline ends. The CDR3 coding sequence is TGTGCCAGCAGCTCGCGCGCCGAAGCCAGGGCTAATAAAAACACTGAAGCTTTCTTT. It yields the protein CASSSRAEARANKNTEAFF.

The sample holds many counts of this clonotype. The V gene is TRBV6-1, the J gene TRBJ1-2, with D possibly TRBD1 on 5 matching bases. Trimming removed 7 bases at V and 4 bases at J, with 16 bases between. Looked up from germline, CDR1 is MNHNS and CDR2 is SASEGT. This CDR3 has 14 amino acids. This CDR3 reads CASKGAGDFYGYTF. In nucleotides, the CDR3 is TGTGCCAGCAAAGGGGCGGGGGACTTCTATGGCTACACCTTC.

This clonotype was counted at least ten times. The genes are TRBV23-1 and TRBJ2-1; D not certain. TRBV23-1 is designated an ORF whose function remains uncertain. This CDR3 contains 16 residues. The V and J ends lost 1 base and 0 bases respectively, with 10 bases between them. CDR3 nucleotides: TGCGCCAGCAGTCAATTCAGAACGAGCTCCTACAATGAGCAGTTCTTC. Protein: CASSQFRTSSYNEQFF.

Remarks on this clonotype: The junction does not match germline at one end; this may be a read error. The chain recombines TRBV11-1 with TRBJ2-1; 7 bases fit TRBD1. The CDR3 has 15 amino acids. CDR1 is SGHAT and CDR2 is FQDESV in the germline V gene (reference sequence). The DNA of the CDR3 is TGTGCCAGAAGCTTAGTGGGACAGCCCCACAATGAGCAGTTCTTC. As protein: CARSLVGQPHNEQFF.

In its sample, this clonotype was seen a few times. The rearrangement uses TRBV20-1 and TRBJ2-7; 8 bases agree with TRBD2. The J segment lost 0 bases and the V segment lost 3 bases, leaving 7 bases of the junction unmatched. The germline V gene has CDR1 DFQATT and CDR2 SNEGSKA (reference sequence). The CDR3 consists of 15 residues. CDR3 protein: CSARGLGGDSYEQYF. The CDR3 DNA reads as TGCAGTGCTAGGGGACTAGGGGGGGACTCCTACGAGCAGTACTTC.